What follows are 31 T cell receptor beta chains derived from one specimen sequenced in a study of blood T cell repertoires in COVID-19. Profiled with immunoSEQ multiplex PCR; TCRdb holds only in-frame clones, not every one. The profile shows around 150,000 clones, around 79% of them singletons. Specimen: PBMCs or T cells enriched from blood (not recorded which). These receptors were obtained from a woman between 50 and 59 years old who had recovered from COVID-19.

This sequence joins TRBV5-1 and TRBJ2-2; D possibly corresponds to TRBD2 (5 bases). This CDR3 region has 14 residues. Germline CDR1 SGHRS, CDR2 YFSETQ. Trimming took 2 bases from V and 7 from J, leaving 12 bases between them. The CDR3: CASSFRVGIGELFF. In DNA, the CDR3 is TGCGCCAGCAGCTTCCGGGTCGGGATCGGGGAGCTGTTTTTT.

The chain carries TRBV2 and TRBJ1-2; the match to TRBD1 covers 7 bases. In germline, CDR1 is SNHLY, CDR2 FYNNEI. CDR3 length: 15 amino acids. Losses at the gene ends were 6 bases for V and 5 bases for J; bases not matched to a gene: 12. The CDR3 region has the DNA TGTGCCAGCAGCGGGGACAGCGGCTTTAAGTATGGCTACACCTTC. Translation gives CASSGDSGFKYGYTF.

This chain links TRBV18 with TRBJ1-1, with D possibly TRBD1 on 6 matching bases. The V gene lost 2 bases and the J gene lost 1 base, with 20 bases spanning the gap. CDR1 and CDR2 (germline): KGHSH, LQKENI. This CDR3 region has 18 residues. CDR3 bases: TGTGCCAGCTCACCATTCGTAGGCGGAAGGACAGCGAACACTGAAGCTTTCTTT. Protein product: CASSPFVGGRTANTEAFF.

The rearrangement joins TRBV5-1 to TRBJ2-7, with D maybe TRBD2 (5 bases). V was clipped by 4 bases and J by 3 bases, with 11 bases between them. Germline assignment: CDR1 SGHRS and CDR2 YFSETQ. This CDR3 has 13 amino acids. DNA of the CDR3: TGCGCCAGCAGCCGGGAAACGGGCTACGAGCAGTACTTC. It specifies CASSRETGYEQYF.

The V call is TRBV2, the J call TRBJ1-1; weak D call: TRBD1 (5 bases). V lost 6 bases and J 3 bases, leaving 11 bases between the germline ends. This CDR3 is 13 amino acids long. Germline V CDR1 and CDR2: SNHLY, FYNNEI. For the CDR3, the DNA is TGTGCCAGCAGGGGCCAAGGGGACACTGAAGCTTTCTTT. Its translation: CASRGQGDTEAFF.

This chain joins TRBV5-1 and TRBJ1-1; D call uncertain. The germline V gene has CDR1 SGHRS and CDR2 YFSETQ. Trimming took 6 bases from V and 4 from J, leaving 10 bases between them. The CDR3 is made up of 12 amino acids. The CDR3 reads CASMEEGTEAFF. Here the CDR3 DNA reads TGCGCCAGCATGGAGGAGGGCACTGAAGCTTTCTTT. The variable domain in full, completed from reference TRBV5-1 and TRBJ1-1, reads KAGVTQTPRYLIKTRGQQVTLSCSPISGHRSVSWYQQTPGQGLQFLFEYFSETQRNKGNFPGRFSGRQFSNSRSEMNVSTLELGDSALYLCASMEEGTEAFFGQGTRLTVV.

The chain joins TRBV4-1 to TRBJ1-2, with D unclear. The CDR3 loop spans 12 amino acids. The ends were cut back, 4 bases at V and 8 bases at J, with 11 bases in the middle. The germline V gene has CDR1 MGHRA and CDR2 YSYEKL. The CDR3 DNA follows: TGCGCCAGCAGCCGGGCAGGTAAAGGCTACACCTTC. It translates to CASSRAGKGYTF.

This rearrangement joins TRBV7-8 to TRBJ1-5; D gene ambiguous. From germline, CDR1 is SGHVS and CDR2 FQNEAQ. Trimming took off 4 bases at V and 4 bases at J, with 17 bases between the two ends. This CDR3 is 16 amino acids long. CDR3 amino acids: CASSSRPETGNQPQHF. Here the CDR3 DNA reads TGTGCCAGCAGCTCTCGACCTGAGACGGGGAATCAGCCCCAGCATTTT.

This chain joins TRBV2 and TRBJ2-2; 8 bases map to TRBD1. The germline gives CDR1 SNHLY, CDR2 FYNNEI. The CDR3 consists of 16 residues. V trimming: 7 bases; J trimming: 7 bases; junction bases outside the gene matches: 14. CDR3 nucleotide sequence: TGTGCCAGCACCAACCCCCCCGGGACAGGCATCGGGGAGCTGTTTTTT. This gives the protein CASTNPPGTGIGELFF.

V usage is TRBV27 and J usage is TRBJ1-1, with D hard to call. From germline, CDR1 is MNHEY and CDR2 SMNVEV (reference sequence). Trimming took 6 bases from V and 2 from J, leaving 4 bases between them. CDR3 length: 11 residues. The CDR3 DNA reads TGTGCCAGCAGAGCCAACACTGAAGCTTTCTTT. This codes for CASRANTEAFF.

With respect to this clone: The sample holds other DNA sequences that translate to the same CDR3. The genes are TRBV5-1 and TRBJ1-1; 7 bases are a match to TRBD1. Per germline, CDR1 SGHRS and CDR2 YFSETQ. This CDR3 contains 14 residues. After removal of 0 bases from V and 5 bases from J, the junction contained 4 bases not matched to a gene. The CDR3 here is CASSLGQGGTEAFF. DNA of the CDR3: TGCGCCAGCAGCTTGGGACAGGGTGGGACTGAAGCTTTCTTT.

This clone was recorded once. The CDR3 nucleotides are TGTGCCAGCAGCCTCGGACTAGCGGACGACTACGAGCAGTACTTC. Translation gives CASSLGLADDYEQYF. The V call is TRBV7-9, the J call TRBJ2-7, with 10 bases identical to TRBD2. V lost 5 bases and J lost 3; bases outside the gene matches: 7. Per the germline V gene, CDR1 is SEHNR and CDR2 is FQNEAQ (reference sequence). The CDR3 contains 15 residues.

The chain is built from TRBV3-1 (or the pseudogene TRBV3-2) and TRBJ2-7; D unresolved. V lost 3 bases, J lost 0 bases, and 15 bases lay in between. CDR3 length equals 16 residues. The germline V gene encodes CDR1 LGHDT and CDR2 YNNKEL (reference sequence). Here the CDR3 reads CASSQKSDISSYEQYF. CDR3 in DNA: TGTGCCAGCAGCCAGAAATCAGACATAAGCTCCTACGAGCAGTACTTC.

This clone was counted only a few times. V usage is TRBV27 and J usage is TRBJ2-5; TRBD2 matches at 7 bases. The CDR3 consists of 15 residues. CDR1 and CDR2 from the germline V gene are MNHEY and SMNVEV (reference sequence). After removal of 3 bases from V and 5 bases from J, the junction contained 9 bases not matched to a gene. CDR3 bases: TGTGCCAGCAGTTTCGGGGGGACGGATATTGAGACCCAGTACTTC. Translation gives CASSFGGTDIETQYF.

The CDR3 coding sequence is TGTGCCAGCAGCCCGATAGCGGAGGGCAACCATGAGTACTTC. Amino acid sequence: CASSPIAEGNHEYF. The V gene is TRBV13, the J gene TRBJ2-5; D might be TRBD2 (6 bases). Trimming cost V 5 bases and J 12 bases, with 22 bases left between them. This CDR3 comprises 14 residues. Germline V CDR1 and CDR2: PRHDT, FYEKMQ (reference sequence).

The V gene is TRBV6-5, the J gene TRBJ1-6; the match to TRBD1 covers 7 bases. This CDR3 is built from 15 residues. Germline lookup yields CDR1 MNHEY and CDR2 SVGAGI. The V and J ends lost 8 bases and 3 bases, in that order; junction bases with no gene match: 7. The CDR3 DNA follows: TGTGCCAGCTCAGGGACAGAAGACTATAATTCACCCCTCCACTTT. Translation: CASSGTEDYNSPLHF.

In regard to this clone: A much bigger clone sits one base away, suggesting this may be a read error. V usage is TRBV9 and J usage is TRBJ1-6, with 8 bases matching TRBD1. With V trimmed by 1 base and J by 9 bases, 3 bases remained unmatched. Per germline, CDR1 SGDLS and CDR2 YYNGEE. The length of the CDR3 is 14 residues. The CDR3 loop reads CASSVQGAGSPLHF. CDR3 nucleotides: TGTGCCAGCAGCGTACAGGGGGCTGGTTCACCCCTCCACTTT. The full variable domain, with the rest looked up from reference TRBV9 and TRBJ1-6, is DSGVTQTPKHLITATGQRVTLRCSPRSGDLSVYWYQQSLDQGLQFLIQYYNGEERAKGNILERFSAQQFPDLHSELNLSSLELGDSALYFCASSVQGAGSPLHFGNGTRLTVT.

The rearrangement joins TRBV6-6 to TRBJ2-7, with D unresolved. V lost 6 bases, J lost 3 bases, and 6 bases lay in between. Germline CDR1 is MNHNY and CDR2 is SVGAGI (reference sequence). There are 11 residues in the CDR3. CDR3 DNA sequence: TGTGCCAGCAGCCTAAACTACGAGCAGTACTTC. It codes for CASSLNYEQYF.

This clone was seen a single time. The chain carries TRBV3-1 (or the pseudogene TRBV3-2) and TRBJ1-6, with a tentative D call TRBD1 (5 bases). Germline V gives CDR1 LGHDT, CDR2 YNNKEL (reference sequence). The CDR3 consists of 17 residues. Trimming took off 4 bases at V and 3 bases at J, with 16 bases between the two ends. The CDR3 loop is CASSPGPKRGYNSPLHF. In DNA form, the CDR3 reads TGTGCCAGCAGCCCCGGACCCAAAAGGGGCTATAATTCACCCCTCCACTTT.

The chain combines TRBV29-1 with TRBJ1-2; possible D gene TRBD1, 6 bases. Trimming cost V 7 bases and J 4 bases, with 19 bases left between them. Germline CDR1 SQVTM, CDR2 ANQGSEA. There are 14 residues in the CDR3. Here the CDR3 DNA reads TGCAGCGCAGATGAGGGAAGGGGGGGCTATGGCTACACCTTC. Residues: CSADEGRGGYGYTF. The full variable domain, in which reference TRBV29-1 and TRBJ1-2 provide the parts outside the CDR3, is SAVISQKPSRDICQRGTSLTIQCQVDSQVTMMFWYRQQPGQSLTLIATANQGSEATYESGFVIDKFPISRPNLTFSTLTVSNMSPEDSSIYLCSADEGRGGYGYTFGSGTRLTVV.

The chain carries TRBV9 and TRBJ1-2; TRBD1 aligns across 9 bases. The J segment lost 5 bases and the V segment lost 4 bases, leaving 6 bases of the junction unmatched. CDR1 SGDLS and CDR2 YYNGEE come from the germline V gene. The CDR3 covers 14 residues. For the CDR3, the DNA is TGTGCCAGCAGCTCTACAGGGGGCAGGTATGGCTACACCTTC. It yields the protein CASSSTGGRYGYTF.

This clone came up a few times. The rearrangement joins TRBV28 to TRBJ2-7; D is perhaps TRBD1 (5 bases). V was clipped by 1 base and J by 8 bases, with 12 bases between them. The CDR3 has 13 residues. Germline-derived CDR1 and CDR2 are MDHEN and SYDVKM. The CDR3 region has the DNA TGTGCCAGCAGTTTATTGGACACTTCTAAGCAGTACTTC. Protein: CASSLLDTSKQYF.

V usage is TRBV4-2 and J usage is TRBJ2-2, with 7 positions matching TRBD1. V shed 3 bases, J shed 2 bases, and the junction held 3 bases outside the gene matches. The length of the CDR3 is 15 residues. The germline CDR1 and CDR2 sequences are LGHNA and YNFKEQ. CDR3 bases: TGTGCCAGCAGCCACGGGACAGTAAACACCGGGGAGCTGTTTTTT. This encodes CASSHGTVNTGELFF.

The chain links TRBV19 to TRBJ2-6; a weak D match, TRBD1 (6 bases). CDR1 is LNHDA, CDR2 SQIVND, per germline (reference sequence). The CDR3 has 16 residues. V gave up 4 bases and J gave up 2 bases, with 12 bases separating them. The CDR3 coding sequence is TGTGCCAGTAGTACTACCTCAGGGGCTGGGGCCAACGTCCTGACTTTC. Translated, it gives CASSTTSGAGANVLTF. Full variable domain (rest looked up from reference TRBV19 and TRBJ2-6): DGGITQSPKYLFRKEGQNVTLSCEQNLNHDAMYWYRQDPGQGLRLIYYSQIVNDFQKGDIAEGYSVSREKKESFPLTVTSAQKNPTAFYLCASSTTSGAGANVLTFGAGSRLTVL.

The chain combines TRBV7-9 with TRBJ1-5, with D maybe TRBD1 (5 bases). V was pared by 6 bases and J by 4 bases, with 16 bases between. This CDR3 has 15 residues. Per germline, CDR1 SEHNR and CDR2 FQNEAQ (reference sequence). CDR3 sequence (DNA): TGTGCCAGCAGTCCTACAGGCTCCTTTAATCAGCCCCAGCATTTT. Translating gives CASSPTGSFNQPQHF.

This clone occurred a few times. This chain joins TRBV3-1 (or the pseudogene TRBV3-2) and TRBJ1-6; D is unclear. The CDR3 loop spans 15 amino acids. The V and J ends lost 0 bases and 7 bases respectively, with 10 bases between them. Germline lookup yields CDR1 LGHDT and CDR2 YNNKEL (reference sequence). The CDR3 coding sequence is TGTGCCAGCAGCCAAGATCTATCGCGGAATTCACCCCTCCACTTT. It is translated as CASSQDLSRNSPLHF.

This clone was counted ten times or more. The chain recombines TRBV3-1 (or the pseudogene TRBV3-2) with TRBJ2-7, with TRBD2 identical over 7 bases. Germline V CDR1 and CDR2: LGHDT, YNNKEL (reference sequence). V lost 5 bases and J lost 3; bases outside the gene matches: 1. This CDR3 region has 12 residues. The CDR3: CASSREGYEQYF. Here the CDR3 DNA reads TGTGCCAGCAGCAGGGAGGGCTACGAGCAGTACTTC.

V is TRBV5-1 and J is TRBJ2-2; 12 bases fit TRBD2. Germline lookup yields CDR1 SGHRS and CDR2 YFSETQ. The J segment lost 4 bases and the V segment lost 4 bases, leaving 5 bases of the junction unmatched. The CDR3 runs 16 residues. CDR3 amino acids: CASSTLAGGLTGELFF. The CDR3 coding sequence is TGCGCCAGCAGCACCCTAGCGGGGGGGCTCACCGGGGAGCTGTTTTTT.

The chain uses TRBV6-5 and TRBJ2-2, with 9 positions matching TRBD1. Trimming cost V 2 bases and J 8 bases; bases outside gene matches: 6. The CDR3 is 15 amino acids. Per the germline V gene, CDR1 is MNHEY and CDR2 is SVGAGI. This CDR3 reads CASSYLDRGLGELFF. The CDR3 DNA reads as TGTGCCAGCAGTTACCTGGACAGGGGTCTAGGGGAGCTGTTTTTT.

The chain joins TRBV5-1 to TRBJ1-5, with D unresolved. The V gene lost 2 bases and the J gene lost 0 bases, with 9 bases spanning the gap. The CDR3 runs to 15 residues. Germline lookup yields CDR1 SGHRS and CDR2 YFSETQ. The CDR3 DNA reads as TGCGCCAGCAGCTTAGGCGGAGATAGCAATCAGCCCCAGCATTTT. It encodes CASSLGGDSNQPQHF.

V gene TRBV4-1 combines with J gene TRBJ1-3; D is undetermined. From germline, CDR1 is MGHRA and CDR2 YSYEKL. CDR3 length: 15 amino acids. Trimming removed 0 bases from V and 4 bases from J, with 10 bases in between. CDR3 amino acids: CASSQDEVSGNTIYF. In nucleotides, the CDR3 is TGCGCCAGCAGCCAAGATGAGGTTTCGGGAAACACCATATATTTT.